A single sample is the source of the 9 T cell receptor beta chains below, sequenced in a study of beta chain features in type 1 diabetes (dated by TCRdb to the late 2010s). Libraries were constructed by the immunoSEQ multiplex PCR assay. All of the isolated RNA was reverse transcribed with the High Capacity cDNA Reverse Transcription Kit, so expressed TCRB transcripts were sequenced. In TCRdb, the immuneACCESS table is reduced to in-frame sequences with V and J assigned. These tables do not hold every clone; where another copy was compared, an unresolved V gene accounts for under half, and the others remain unexplained. The sample records about 450,000 clones, over 10% of which are singletons. Clones ranked in the top ten supply about 0.042% of the sample. Sequencing was carried out using naive CD4+ T cells from blood. This specimen's cell subset or site label, interpreted: true naive CD4+ T cells. These receptors all come from a woman younger than 30 in good health.

This clone occurred a few times. The chain combines TRBV2 with TRBJ2-7, with D uncertain. Germline CDR1 reads SNHLY; CDR2 reads FYNNEI. V gave up 4 bases and J gave up 3 bases, with 10 bases separating them. The CDR3 totals 13 residues. Here the CDR3 DNA reads TGTGCCAGCAGTGCTGTCTATGTCTACGAGCAGTACTTC. The encoded protein is CASSAVYVYEQYF.

The chain joins TRBV30 to TRBJ1-4; D gene uncertain. Germline values: CDR1 GTSNPN, CDR2 SVGIG (reference sequence). This CDR3 contains 17 residues. Trimming pared 3 bases from V and 4 bases from J, leaving 21 bases between. CDR3 loop: CAWRGAGSVTYNEKLFF. In DNA form, the CDR3 reads TGTGCCTGGAGAGGAGCGGGTTCGGTTACCTATAATGAAAAACTGTTTTTT.

This clone has only a few counts. The chain recombines TRBV21-1 with TRBJ2-6; TRBD1 was called by the table and not checked on the DNA. TRBV21-1 constitutes a pseudogene. The CDR3 has 17 amino acids. In DNA form, the CDR3 reads TGTGCCAGCAGTTTCCCCAACAGGATCTCTGGGGCCAACGTCCTGACTTTC. It yields the protein CASSFPNRISGANVLTF.

The CDR3 is CASSDMGQETQYF. CDR3 DNA sequence: TGTGCCAGCAGTGATATGGGTCAAGAGACCCAGTACTTC. The V and J genes are TRBV2 and TRBJ2-5; D gene unclear. CDR1 and CDR2 from the germline V gene are SNHLY and FYNNEI. The CDR3 consists of 13 residues. Deletions cut 3 bases from V and 2 bases from J, with 7 bases between.

Concerning this clone itself: The same CDR3 arises from other DNA sequences in this sample as well. The chain is built from TRBV30 and TRBJ1-2; no reliable D call. This CDR3 has 14 residues. Germline loops: CDR1 GTSNPN, CDR2 SVGIG (reference sequence). The germline V and J ends were trimmed by 0 bases and 5 bases, with 13 bases remaining between them. The CDR3 loop is CAWSVRGGIYGYTF. CDR3 coding DNA: TGTGCCTGGAGTGTACGGGGTGGGATATATGGCTACACCTTC.

This clone has more than one count but fewer than ten. The chain uses TRBV29-1 and TRBJ1-2; D may be TRBD1 (6 bases). Trimming stripped 2 bases from V and 0 bases from J, with 16 bases between. Germline V lookup: CDR1 SQVTM, CDR2 ANQGSEA. The CDR3 has 16 amino acids. DNA for the CDR3: TGCAGCGTTGAACAAGGGGGAAGAAGGTCTAACTATGGCTACACCTTC. Translation gives CSVEQGGRRSNYGYTF.

DNA of the CDR3: TGTGCCAGCAGTTACGGGACAGGAGTTCGACAAGAGACCCAGTACTTC. The encoded protein is CASSYGTGVRQETQYF. The J gene is TRBJ2-5, the V gene TRBV6-6; 8 bases are shared with TRBD1. J gave up 2 bases and V 2 bases, and 7 bases lay outside the gene matches. The length of the CDR3 is 16 residues. Germline V lookup: CDR1 MNHNY, CDR2 SVGAGI (reference sequence).

This clone was counted a few times. Distinct nucleotide sequences in the sample also encode this CDR3. The chain links TRBV5-1 to TRBJ2-6; D is unresolved. The CDR3 is 16 residues long. From germline, CDR1 is SGHRS and CDR2 YFSETQ. V was shortened by 4 bases and J by 2 bases, with 13 bases between the two germline ends. In DNA, the CDR3 is TGCGCCAGCAGCAGAGTAGGCGGCGCTGGGGCCAACGTCCTGACTTTC. This codes for CASSRVGGAGANVLTF.

This clone showed up just a few times. The sample carries other DNA sequences with the same CDR3. The rearrangement uses TRBV29-1 and TRBJ2-5; weak D call: TRBD2 (7 bases). The CDR3 sequence is 12 residues long. V lost 6 bases, J lost 2 bases, and 10 bases lay in between. The germline gives CDR1 SQVTM, CDR2 ANQGSEA. In DNA form, the CDR3 reads TGCAGCGTGAAGGGGGGGCAAGAGACCCAGTACTTC. It yields the protein CSVKGGQETQYF.